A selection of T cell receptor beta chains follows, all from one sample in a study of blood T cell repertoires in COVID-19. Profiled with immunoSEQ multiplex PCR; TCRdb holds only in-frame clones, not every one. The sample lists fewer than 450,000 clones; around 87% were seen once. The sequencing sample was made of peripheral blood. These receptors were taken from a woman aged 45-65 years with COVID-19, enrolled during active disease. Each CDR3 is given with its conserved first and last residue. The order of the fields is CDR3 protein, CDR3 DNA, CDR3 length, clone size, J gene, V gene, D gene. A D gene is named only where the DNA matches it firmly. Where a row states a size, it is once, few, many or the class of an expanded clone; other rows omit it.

CDR3 protein: CASSLQAGRAGELFF
CDR3 DNA: TGCGCCAGCAGCTTGCAGGCGGGAAGGGCCGGGGAGCTGTTTTTT
CDR3 length: 15
clone size: .
J gene: TRBJ2-2
V gene: TRBV5-1
D gene: .

CDR3 protein: CASSSPPGSTDTQYF
CDR3 DNA: TGTGCCAGCAGCAGTCCCCCCGGGAGCACAGATACGCAGTATTTT
CDR3 length: 15
clone size: .
J gene: TRBJ2-3
V gene: TRBV5-6
D gene: .

CDR3 protein: CASSPIRTGDYGYTF
CDR3 DNA: TGTGCCAGCTCACCGATCCGGACAGGAGATTATGGCTACACCTTC
CDR3 length: 15
clone size: .
J gene: TRBJ1-2
V gene: TRBV18
D gene: TRBD1

CDR3 protein: CASSSTGSNTEAFF
CDR3 DNA: TGTGCCAGCAGCTCTACAGGATCGAACACTGAAGCTTTCTTT
CDR3 length: 14
clone size: .
J gene: TRBJ1-1
V gene: TRBV27
D gene: .

CDR3 protein: CASSLEGNRVAMVAFF
CDR3 DNA: TGTGCCAGCAGCTTAGAGGGTAACAGGGTTGCAATGGTTGCTTTCTTT
CDR3 length: 16
clone size: .
J gene: TRBJ1-1
V gene: TRBV7-2
D gene: .

CDR3 protein: CASSSSRTYEQYF
CDR3 DNA: TGTGCCAGCAGCTCCTCTAGGACCTACGAGCAGTACTTC
CDR3 length: 13
clone size: few
J gene: TRBJ2-7
V gene: TRBV7-8
D gene: .

CDR3 protein: CASTANRGAVNYEQYF
CDR3 DNA: TGCGCCAGCACCGCCAACCGGGGTGCCGTAAACTACGAGCAGTACTTC
CDR3 length: 16
clone size: .
J gene: TRBJ2-7
V gene: TRBV5-1
D gene: .

CDR3 protein: CASQGGTGEKLFF
CDR3 DNA: TGTGCCAGCCAGGGGGGGACAGGCGAAAAACTGTTTTTT
CDR3 length: 13
clone size: .
J gene: TRBJ1-4
V gene: TRBV2
D gene: TRBD1

CDR3 protein: CASSLQGSGTEAFF
CDR3 DNA: TGTGCCAGCAGCTTGCAGGGGTCGGGCACTGAAGCTTTCTTT
CDR3 length: 14
clone size: once
J gene: TRBJ1-1
V gene: TRBV11-3
D gene: .

CDR3 protein: CATRRGFPDYEQYF
CDR3 DNA: TGTGCCACCCGCCGGGGGTTCCCAGACTACGAGCAGTACTTC
CDR3 length: 14
clone size: .
J gene: TRBJ2-7
V gene: TRBV27
D gene: .

CDR3 protein: CASSATGGNQPQHF
CDR3 DNA: TGTGCCAGCAGTGCTACAGGGGGCAATCAGCCCCAGCATTTT
CDR3 length: 14
clone size: .
J gene: TRBJ1-5
V gene: TRBV6-2/TRBV6-3
D gene: TRBD1

CDR3 protein: CASSQRPGGNTGELFF
CDR3 DNA: TGTGCCAGCAGCCAACGCCCAGGGGGGAACACCGGGGAGCTGTTTTTT
CDR3 length: 16
clone size: .
J gene: TRBJ2-2
V gene: TRBV3-1/TRBV3-2
D gene: TRBD1

CDR3 protein: CASAPGWNYGYTF
CDR3 DNA: TGTGCCAGCGCACCAGGGTGGAACTATGGCTACACCTTC
CDR3 length: 13
clone size: .
J gene: TRBJ1-2
V gene: TRBV6-5
D gene: .

CDR3 protein: CASSQDTSGGSPSTDTQYF
CDR3 DNA: TGCGCCAGCAGCCAAGATACTTCGGGTGGCAGTCCAAGCACAGATACGCAGTATTTT
CDR3 length: 19
clone size: .
J gene: TRBJ2-3
V gene: TRBV4-1
D gene: .

CDR3 protein: CASSQRIDSGRAGDTQYF
CDR3 DNA: TGCGCCAGCAGCCAACGAATTGACAGCGGGAGGGCCGGTGATACGCAGTATTTT
CDR3 length: 18
clone size: .
J gene: TRBJ2-3
V gene: TRBV5-1
D gene: TRBD2

CDR3 protein: CASSYKSDYNEQFF
CDR3 DNA: TGTGCCAGCAGTTACAAAAGCGACTACAATGAGCAGTTCTTC
CDR3 length: 14
clone size: .
J gene: TRBJ2-1
V gene: TRBV6-2/TRBV6-3
D gene: .

CDR3 protein: CATSRAGQTLSYEQYF
CDR3 DNA: TGTGCCACCAGCAGAGCCGGACAGACTCTCTCCTACGAGCAGTACTTC
CDR3 length: 16
clone size: .
J gene: TRBJ2-7
V gene: TRBV15
D gene: .

CDR3 protein: CASSSQGRRETQYF
CDR3 DNA: TGTGCCAGCAGTTCGCAGGGGCGGCGGGAGACCCAGTACTTC
CDR3 length: 14
clone size: once
J gene: TRBJ2-5
V gene: TRBV6-5
D gene: .

CDR3 protein: CASWDRGYNEQFF
CDR3 DNA: TGTGCCAGCTGGGACAGGGGGTACAATGAGCAGTTCTTC
CDR3 length: 13
clone size: .
J gene: TRBJ2-1
V gene: TRBV10-3
D gene: TRBD1

CDR3 protein: CASSYGEGWAGNTIYF
CDR3 DNA: TGTGCCAGCAGTTACGGGGAGGGGTGGGCTGGAAACACCATATATTTT
CDR3 length: 16
clone size: .
J gene: TRBJ1-3
V gene: TRBV6-6
D gene: .

CDR3 protein: CASSQALAASSYEQYF
CDR3 DNA: TGTGCCAGCAGCCAAGCCCTAGCGGCCAGCTCCTACGAGCAGTACTTC
CDR3 length: 16
clone size: .
J gene: TRBJ2-7
V gene: TRBV4-2
D gene: TRBD2

CDR3 protein: CASSYSSTSRSNEQFF
CDR3 DNA: TGTGCCAGCAGTTACTCGAGTACTAGCAGGTCGAATGAGCAGTTCTTC
CDR3 length: 16
clone size: once
J gene: TRBJ2-1
V gene: TRBV6-5
D gene: .

CDR3 protein: CASSPGGLAGSYEQYF
CDR3 DNA: TGTGCCAGCTCACCGGGCGGACTAGCGGGAAGTTACGAGCAGTACTTC
CDR3 length: 16
clone size: .
J gene: TRBJ2-7
V gene: TRBV18
D gene: TRBD2

CDR3 protein: CASGGLSNQPQHF
CDR3 DNA: TGCGCCAGCGGGGGCCTAAGCAATCAGCCCCAGCATTTT
CDR3 length: 13
clone size: once
J gene: TRBJ1-5
V gene: TRBV10-2
D gene: .

CDR3 protein: CASSTGGWIGELFF
CDR3 DNA: TGTGCCAGCTCGACAGGGGGCTGGATCGGGGAGCTGTTTTTT
CDR3 length: 14
clone size: few
J gene: TRBJ2-2
V gene: TRBV19
D gene: TRBD1

CDR3 protein: CASSPTPRSTDTQYF
CDR3 DNA: TGTGCCAGCAGCCCCACCCCCAGGAGCACAGATACGCAGTATTTT
CDR3 length: 15
clone size: few
J gene: TRBJ2-3
V gene: TRBV5-6
D gene: .

CDR3 protein: CASSQFYNEQFF
CDR3 DNA: TGTGCCAGCAGCCAATTCTACAATGAGCAGTTCTTC
CDR3 length: 12
clone size: .
J gene: TRBJ2-1
V gene: TRBV5-4
D gene: .

CDR3 protein: CASSWRRHPGDGYTF
CDR3 DNA: TGTGCCAGCAGCTGGAGGCGTCATCCAGGGGATGGCTACACCTTC
CDR3 length: 15
clone size: .
J gene: TRBJ1-2
V gene: TRBV5-5
D gene: .

CDR3 protein: CASSSNDRVAGNTIYF
CDR3 DNA: TGTGCCAGCAGTTCAAACGACAGGGTGGCTGGAAACACCATATATTTT
CDR3 length: 16
clone size: .
J gene: TRBJ1-3
V gene: TRBV6-5
D gene: TRBD1

CDR3 protein: CASSFLSGTSITGELFF
CDR3 DNA: TGTGCCAGCAGTTTTTTATCCGGGACTAGCATAACCGGGGAGCTGTTTTTT
CDR3 length: 17
clone size: once
J gene: TRBJ2-2
V gene: TRBV27
D gene: TRBD2

CDR3 protein: CASSLDRLAGENNEQFF
CDR3 DNA: TGTGCCAGCAGCTTAGATCGGCTAGCGGGCGAAAACAATGAGCAGTTCTTC
CDR3 length: 17
clone size: .
J gene: TRBJ2-1
V gene: TRBV11-3
D gene: TRBD2

CDR3 protein: CASVRQGDTGELFF
CDR3 DNA: TGTGCCAGCGTAAGACAGGGAGACACCGGGGAGCTGTTTTTT
CDR3 length: 14
clone size: .
J gene: TRBJ2-2
V gene: TRBV2
D gene: TRBD1

CDR3 protein: CASSRGDILPNEQFF
CDR3 DNA: TGTGCCAGCAGCCGTGGGGACATACTACCCAATGAGCAGTTCTTC
CDR3 length: 15
clone size: .
J gene: TRBJ2-1
V gene: TRBV7-8
D gene: .